A single sample is the source of the 10 T cell receptor beta chains below, sequenced in a study of regulatory T cells in long-lasting Graves disease. iRepertoire HTBI primers and Arm-PCR of CDR3 regions built TCR beta libraries. In TCRdb, the multiplex PCR reads were re-called with MiXCR into one record per CDR3 protein. The sample has hundreds of thousands of distinct CDR3 sequences; about 16% are singletons. The sample's time point: newly diagnosed GD, antithyroid drugs for less than 3 months. The TCR library was prepared using RNA isolated from PBMCs. These data were likewise used in another study, on T cells in Graves' hyperthyroidism and ophthalmopathy.

The input for sequencing was peripheral blood mononuclear cells (PBMCs), taken at new diagnosis, from a patient treated with antithyroid drugs. The receptors derive from a woman in her forties or fifties with Graves disease.

In this sample, this clonotype turned up many times. The chain joins TRBV20-1 to TRBJ1-1; 7 bases agree with TRBD1. J was trimmed by 1 base and V by 6 bases; bases with no gene match: 8. This CDR3 has 14 residues. The germline V gene has CDR1 DFQATT and CDR2 SNEGSKA (reference sequence). Here the CDR3 reads CSARQGGPNTEAFF. CDR3 sequence (DNA): TGCAGTGCCCGACAGGGTGGCCCGAACACTGAAGCTTTCTTT.

In its sample, this clonotype was seen many times. The V and J genes are TRBV20-1 and TRBJ2-3, with a weak D call TRBD2 (5 bases). Per the germline V gene, CDR1 is DFQATT and CDR2 is SNEGSKA (reference sequence). Trimming shortened V by 2 bases and J by 3 bases, and 18 bases separated the two germline ends. The CDR3 loop spans 16 amino acids. CDR3 sequence (DNA): TGCAGTGCTAGACGCGTCAGCGGCCGTGGAACAGATACGCAGTATTTT. Protein product: CSARRVSGRGTDTQYF.

On this clonotype itself: At one end, the junction sequence differs from germline, possibly due to a read error. The chain recombines TRBV28 with TRBJ2-2; TRBD2 might be the D (6 bases). The CDR3 sequence is 13 residues long. The germline V gene encodes CDR1 MDHEN and CDR2 SYDVKM. DNA for the CDR3: TGTGCCAGCAGTCCCGGGTCCACCGGGGGGCTGTTTTTT. Amino acids: CASSPGSTGGLFF.

This clonotype was seen many times. The genes are TRBV12-3 or TRBV12-4 and TRBJ1-1; TRBD1 aligns across 7 bases. This CDR3 contains 15 residues. The V and J ends lost 6 bases and 0 bases, in that order; junction bases with no gene match: 7. CDR3 loop: CASRAGTVMNTEAFF. The CDR3 nucleotides read TGTGCCAGCAGGGCCGGGACAGTCATGAACACTGAAGCTTTCTTT.

The chain employs TRBV6-9 and TRBJ1-1; TRBD1 matches 9 bases. The CDR3 extends over 15 amino acids. V lost 3 bases to trimming and J lost 1 base; unmatched junction nucleotides: 3. CDR1 is MNHGY and CDR2 is SVAAGI in the germline V gene. This chain's CDR3 is CASSYPGQGNTEAFF. The CDR3 bases are TGTGCCAGCAGTTACCCGGGACAGGGGAACACTGAAGCTTTCTTT.

This clonotype has a count of ten or more. The DNA for the CDR3 is TGTGCCAGCAGCCAACAAGAGGGTTTCGGGATCACAGATACGCAGTATTTT. Its protein product is CASSQQEGFGITDTQYF. V gene TRBV3-1 combines with J gene TRBJ2-3, with D possibly being TRBD2 (5 bases). CDR1 is LGHDT, CDR2 YNNKEL, per germline (reference sequence). CDR3 size: 17 residues. Between the trimmed V and J ends, which lost 2 bases and 2 bases, there was a span of 17 bases.

This clonotype came up many times. The J gene is TRBJ2-1, the V gene TRBV30, with 7 bases lining up with TRBD2. The CDR3 is 15 residues long. The germline V gene has CDR1 GTSNPN and CDR2 SVGIG (reference sequence). V trimming: 2 bases; J trimming: 6 bases; junction bases outside the gene matches: 10. CDR3 amino acids: CAWSMFGGTINEQFF. CDR3 bases: TGTGCCTGGAGTATGTTCGGGGGGACGATCAATGAGCAGTTCTTC.

This clonotype was recorded many times. The J gene is TRBJ2-3, the V gene TRBV12-3 or TRBV12-4, with a weak D call TRBD2 (6 bases). This CDR3 spans 15 amino acids. Trimming removed 6 bases from V and 2 bases from J, with 15 bases in between. CDR3 nucleotide sequence: TGTGCCAGCAGCTCCCCCCTAGCGAACACAGATACGCAGTATTTT. This translates into CASSSPLANTDTQYF.

In this sample, this clonotype turned up a few times. The chain uses TRBV5-1 and TRBJ2-7; 14 positions match TRBD2. CDR3 length: 16 residues. Trimming took 5 bases from V and 2 from J; bases not matched to a gene: 6. CDR1 is SGHRS, CDR2 YFSETQ, per germline. CDR3 DNA sequence: TGCGCCAGCAGGAGGACTAGCGGGGGGTCACCCTACGAGCAGTACTTC. Translated, it gives CASRRTSGGSPYEQYF.

The table lists this clonotype with a few counts. The chain joins TRBV4-1 to TRBJ1-1; no firm D call. The germline CDR1 and CDR2 sequences are MGHRA and YSYEKL. The V and J ends lost 1 base and 1 base respectively, with 13 bases between them. The CDR3 loop spans 16 amino acids. The CDR3 loop reads CASSQVGRLRNTEAFF. CDR3 nucleotide sequence: TGCGCCAGCAGCCAAGTGGGGAGGCTCAGGAACACTGAAGCTTTCTTT.